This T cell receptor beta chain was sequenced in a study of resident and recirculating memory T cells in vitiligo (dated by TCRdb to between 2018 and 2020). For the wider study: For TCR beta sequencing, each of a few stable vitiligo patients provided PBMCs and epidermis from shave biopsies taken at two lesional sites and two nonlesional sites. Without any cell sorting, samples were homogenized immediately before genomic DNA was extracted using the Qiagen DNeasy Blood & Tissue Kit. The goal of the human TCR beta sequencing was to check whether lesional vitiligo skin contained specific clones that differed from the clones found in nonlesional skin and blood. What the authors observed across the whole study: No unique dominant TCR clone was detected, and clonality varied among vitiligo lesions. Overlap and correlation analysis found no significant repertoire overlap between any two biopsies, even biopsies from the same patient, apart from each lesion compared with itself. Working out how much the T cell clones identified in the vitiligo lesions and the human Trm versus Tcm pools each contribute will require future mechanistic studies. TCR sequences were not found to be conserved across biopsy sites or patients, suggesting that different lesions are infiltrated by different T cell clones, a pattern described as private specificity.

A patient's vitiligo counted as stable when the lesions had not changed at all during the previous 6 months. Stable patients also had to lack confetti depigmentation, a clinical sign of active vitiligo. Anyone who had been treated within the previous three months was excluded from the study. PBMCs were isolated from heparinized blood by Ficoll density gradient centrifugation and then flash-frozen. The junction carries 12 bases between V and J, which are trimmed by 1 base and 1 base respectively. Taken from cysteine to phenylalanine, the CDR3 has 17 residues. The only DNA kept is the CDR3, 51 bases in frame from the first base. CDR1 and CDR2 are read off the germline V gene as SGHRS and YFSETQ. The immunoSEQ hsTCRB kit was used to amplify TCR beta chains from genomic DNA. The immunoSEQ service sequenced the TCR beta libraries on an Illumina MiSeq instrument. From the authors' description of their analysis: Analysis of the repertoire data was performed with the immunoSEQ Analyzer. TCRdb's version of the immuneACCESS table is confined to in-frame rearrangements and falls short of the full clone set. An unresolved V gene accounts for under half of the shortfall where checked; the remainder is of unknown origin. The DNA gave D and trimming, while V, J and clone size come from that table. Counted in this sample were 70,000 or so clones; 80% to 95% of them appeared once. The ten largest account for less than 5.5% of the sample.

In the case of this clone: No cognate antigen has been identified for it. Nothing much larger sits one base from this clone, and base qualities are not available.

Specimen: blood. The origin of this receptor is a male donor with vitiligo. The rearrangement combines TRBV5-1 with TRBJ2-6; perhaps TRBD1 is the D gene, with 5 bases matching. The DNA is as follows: TGCGCCAGCAGCTTGACAGGTGCCGAGTCTGGGGCCAACGTCCTGACTTTC. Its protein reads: CASSLTGAESGANVLTF. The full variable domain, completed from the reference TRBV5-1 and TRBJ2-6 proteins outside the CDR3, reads KAGVTQTPRYLIKTRGQQVTLSCSPISGHRSVSWYQQTPGQGLQFLFEYFSETQRNKGNFPGRFSGRQFSNSRSEMNVSTLELGDSALYLCASSLTGAESGANVLTFGAGSRLTVL.